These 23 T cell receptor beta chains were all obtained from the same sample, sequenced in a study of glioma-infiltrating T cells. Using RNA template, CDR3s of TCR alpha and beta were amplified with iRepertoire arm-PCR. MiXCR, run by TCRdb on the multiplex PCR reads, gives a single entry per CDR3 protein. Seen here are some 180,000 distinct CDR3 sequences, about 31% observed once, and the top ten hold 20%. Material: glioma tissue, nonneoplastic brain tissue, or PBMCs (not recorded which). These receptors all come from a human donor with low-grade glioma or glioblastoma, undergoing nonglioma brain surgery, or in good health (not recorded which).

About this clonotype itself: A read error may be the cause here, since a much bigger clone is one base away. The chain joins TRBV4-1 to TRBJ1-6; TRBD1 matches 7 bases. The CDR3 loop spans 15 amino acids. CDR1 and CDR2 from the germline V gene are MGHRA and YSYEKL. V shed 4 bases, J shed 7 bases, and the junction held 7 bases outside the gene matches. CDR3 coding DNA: TGCGCCAGCAGCCCTCAGACAGGGCTAAATTCACCCCTCCACTTT. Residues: CASSPQTGLNSPLHF.

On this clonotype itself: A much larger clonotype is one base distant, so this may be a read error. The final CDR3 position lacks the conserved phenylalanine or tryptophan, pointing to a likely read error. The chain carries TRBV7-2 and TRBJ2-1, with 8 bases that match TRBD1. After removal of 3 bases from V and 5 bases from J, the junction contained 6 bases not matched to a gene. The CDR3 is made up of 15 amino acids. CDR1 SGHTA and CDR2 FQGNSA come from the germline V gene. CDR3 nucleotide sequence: TGTGCCAGCAGCTTCGGGACAGGCACTAACAATGAGCAGTTCTCC. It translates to CASSFGTGTNNEQFS.

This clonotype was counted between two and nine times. This chain's CDR3 is CASSPQPVMNTEAFF. CDR3 in DNA: TGTGCCAGCAGTCCTCAGCCAGTTATGAACACTGAAGCTTTCTTT. V gene TRBV12-3 or TRBV12-4 combines with J gene TRBJ1-1; D not resolved. V lost 5 bases and J lost 0, with 13 bases in between. This CDR3 has 15 residues.

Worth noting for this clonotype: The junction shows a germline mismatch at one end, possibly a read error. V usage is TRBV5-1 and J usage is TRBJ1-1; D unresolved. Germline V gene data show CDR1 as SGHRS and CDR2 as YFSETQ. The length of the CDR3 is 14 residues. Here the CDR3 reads CASSLVGTNTEALF. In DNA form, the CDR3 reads TGCGCCAGCAGCTTGGTCGGTACGAACACTGAAGCTCTCTTT.

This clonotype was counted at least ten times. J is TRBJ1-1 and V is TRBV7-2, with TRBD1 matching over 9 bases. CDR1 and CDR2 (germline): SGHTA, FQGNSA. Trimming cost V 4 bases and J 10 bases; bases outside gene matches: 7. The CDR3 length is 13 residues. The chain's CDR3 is CASSSTGTGPAFF. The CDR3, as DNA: TGTGCCAGCAGCTCTACTGGGACAGGGCCAGCTTTCTTT.

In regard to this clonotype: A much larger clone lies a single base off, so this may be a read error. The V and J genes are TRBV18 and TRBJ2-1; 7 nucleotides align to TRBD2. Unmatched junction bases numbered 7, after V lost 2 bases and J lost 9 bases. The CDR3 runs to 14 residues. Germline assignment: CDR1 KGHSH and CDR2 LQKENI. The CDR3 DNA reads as TGTGCCAGCTCACCAAATGGGGAGGGAAGTGAGCAGTTCTTC. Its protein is CASSPNGEGSEQFF.

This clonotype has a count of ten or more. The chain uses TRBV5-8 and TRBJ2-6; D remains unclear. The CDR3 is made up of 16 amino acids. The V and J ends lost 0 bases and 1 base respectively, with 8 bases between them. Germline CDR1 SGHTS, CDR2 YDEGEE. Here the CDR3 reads CASSLGLTSGANVLTF. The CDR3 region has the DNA TGTGCCAGCAGCTTGGGACTTACGTCTGGGGCCAACGTCCTGACTTTC.

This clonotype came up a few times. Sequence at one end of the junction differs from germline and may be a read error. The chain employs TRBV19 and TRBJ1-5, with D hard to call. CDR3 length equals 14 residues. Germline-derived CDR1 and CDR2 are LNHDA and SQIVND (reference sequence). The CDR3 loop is CSSSINAGNQPQHF. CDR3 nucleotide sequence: TGTTCCAGTAGTATAAATGCAGGCAATCAGCCCCAGCATTTT.

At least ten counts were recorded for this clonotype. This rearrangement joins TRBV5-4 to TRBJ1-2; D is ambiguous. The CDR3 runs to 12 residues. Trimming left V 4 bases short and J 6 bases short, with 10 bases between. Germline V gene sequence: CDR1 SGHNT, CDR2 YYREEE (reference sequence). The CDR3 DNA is TGTGCCAGCAGCCCCAGTGGGAATGGCTACACCTTC. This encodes CASSPSGNGYTF.

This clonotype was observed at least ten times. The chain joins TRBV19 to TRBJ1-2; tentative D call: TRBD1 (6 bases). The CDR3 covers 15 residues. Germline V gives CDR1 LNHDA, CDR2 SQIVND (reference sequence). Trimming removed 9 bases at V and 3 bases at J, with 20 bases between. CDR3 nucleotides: TGTGCCAGCACGCTCCGATCGGGACATCACTATGGCTACACCTTC. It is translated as CASTLRSGHHYGYTF.

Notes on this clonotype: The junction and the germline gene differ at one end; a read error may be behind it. The CDR3 spells CSASGGRETKYF. In DNA form, the CDR3 reads TGCAGTGCTTCGGGAGGGCGGGAGACCAAGTACTTT. This chain connects TRBV20-1 to TRBJ2-5; 8 bases line up with TRBD2. The CDR3 extends over 12 amino acids. Germline-derived CDR1 and CDR2 are DFQATT and SNEGSKA (reference sequence).

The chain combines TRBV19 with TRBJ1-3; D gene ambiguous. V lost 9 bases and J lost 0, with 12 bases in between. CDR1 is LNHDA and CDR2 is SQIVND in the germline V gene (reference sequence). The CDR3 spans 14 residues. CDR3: CASCPGFSGNTIYF. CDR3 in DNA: TGTGCCAGCTGCCCGGGGTTCTCTGGAAACACCATATATTTT.

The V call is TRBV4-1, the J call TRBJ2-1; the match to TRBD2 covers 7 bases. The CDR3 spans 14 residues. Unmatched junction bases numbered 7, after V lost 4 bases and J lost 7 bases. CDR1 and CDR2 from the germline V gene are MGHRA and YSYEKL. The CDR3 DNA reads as TGCGCCAGCAGCCCTGGGCTAGCGGAAAATGAGCAGTTCTTC. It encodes CASSPGLAENEQFF.

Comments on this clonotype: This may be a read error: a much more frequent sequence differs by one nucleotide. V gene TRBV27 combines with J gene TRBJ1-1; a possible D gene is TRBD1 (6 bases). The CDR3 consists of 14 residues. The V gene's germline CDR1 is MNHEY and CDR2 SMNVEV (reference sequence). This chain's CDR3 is CASSPLGGATEDFF. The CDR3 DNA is TGTGCCAGCAGCCCTCTTGGGGGGGCGACTGAAGATTTCTTT.

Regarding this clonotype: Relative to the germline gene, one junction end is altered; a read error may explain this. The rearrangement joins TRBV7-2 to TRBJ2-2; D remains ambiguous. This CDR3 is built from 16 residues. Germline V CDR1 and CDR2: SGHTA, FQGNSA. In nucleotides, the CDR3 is TGTGCCAGCAGATTAGAAAGAAATCTATGGGCCGGGGAGCTGTTTTTT. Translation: CASRLERNLWAGELFF.

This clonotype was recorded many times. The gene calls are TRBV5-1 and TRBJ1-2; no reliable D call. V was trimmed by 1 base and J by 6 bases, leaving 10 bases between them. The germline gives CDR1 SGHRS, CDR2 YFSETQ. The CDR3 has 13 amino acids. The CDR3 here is CASSLLQSDGYTF. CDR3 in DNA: TGCGCCAGCAGCTTGTTACAGAGTGATGGCTACACCTTC.

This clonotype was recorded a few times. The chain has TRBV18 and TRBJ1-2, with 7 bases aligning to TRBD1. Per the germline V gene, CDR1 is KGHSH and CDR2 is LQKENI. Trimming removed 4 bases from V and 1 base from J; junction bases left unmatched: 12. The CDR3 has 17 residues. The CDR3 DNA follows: TGTGCCAGCTCACAAGGAATTCCGAGACAGGGTAACTATGGCTACACCTTC. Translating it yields CASSQGIPRQGNYGYTF. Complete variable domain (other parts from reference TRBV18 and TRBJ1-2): NAGVMQNPRHLVRRRGQEARLRCSPMKGHSHVYWYRQLPEEGLKFMVYLQKENIIDESGMPKERFSAEFPKEGPSILRIQQVVRGDSAAYFCASSQGIPRQGNYGYTFGSGTRLTVV.

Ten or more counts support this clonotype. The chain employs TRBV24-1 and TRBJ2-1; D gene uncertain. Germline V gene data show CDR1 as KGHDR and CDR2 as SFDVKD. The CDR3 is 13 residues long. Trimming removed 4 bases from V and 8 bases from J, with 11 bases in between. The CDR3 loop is CATSELGDDEQFF. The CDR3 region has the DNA TGTGCCACCAGTGAGTTGGGCGACGATGAGCAGTTCTTC.

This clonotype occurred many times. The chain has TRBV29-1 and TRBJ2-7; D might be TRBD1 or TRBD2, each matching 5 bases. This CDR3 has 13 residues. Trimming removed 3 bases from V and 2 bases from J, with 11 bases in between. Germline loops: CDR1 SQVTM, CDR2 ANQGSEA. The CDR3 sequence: CSVETGTPYEQYF. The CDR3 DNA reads TGCAGCGTTGAGACCGGGACGCCCTACGAGCAGTACTTC.

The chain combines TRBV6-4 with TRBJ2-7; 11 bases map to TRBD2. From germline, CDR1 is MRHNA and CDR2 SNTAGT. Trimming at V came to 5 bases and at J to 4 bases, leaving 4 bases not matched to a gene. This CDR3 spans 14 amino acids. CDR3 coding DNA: TGTGCCAGCAGTCGACTAGCGGGACGGTACGAGCAGTACTTC. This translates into CASSRLAGRYEQYF.

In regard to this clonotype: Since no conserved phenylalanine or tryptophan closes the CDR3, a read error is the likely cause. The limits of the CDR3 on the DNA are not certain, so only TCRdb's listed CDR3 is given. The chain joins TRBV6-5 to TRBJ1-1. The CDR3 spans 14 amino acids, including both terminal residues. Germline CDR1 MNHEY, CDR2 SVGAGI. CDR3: CASLADGMNTEALV.

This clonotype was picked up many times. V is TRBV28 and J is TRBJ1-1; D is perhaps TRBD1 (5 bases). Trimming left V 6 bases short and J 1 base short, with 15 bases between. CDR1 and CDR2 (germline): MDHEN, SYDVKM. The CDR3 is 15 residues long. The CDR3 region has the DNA TGTGCCAGCAGGACCCTAGCGGGACCGAACACTGAAGCTTTCTTT. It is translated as CASRTLAGPNTEAFF.

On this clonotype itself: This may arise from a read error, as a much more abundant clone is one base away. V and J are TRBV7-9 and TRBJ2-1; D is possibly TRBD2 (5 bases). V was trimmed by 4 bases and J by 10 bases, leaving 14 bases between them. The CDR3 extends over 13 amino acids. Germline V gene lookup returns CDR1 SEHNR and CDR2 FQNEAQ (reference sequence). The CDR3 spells CASSYRESPEQFF. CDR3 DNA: TGTGCCAGCAGCTATCGGGAATCGCCGGAGCAGTTCTTC.